A single sample gave rise to the 2 T cell receptor beta chains below, sequenced in a study of cytomegalovirus exposure and HLA in healthy donors. PCR primers comprised 60 Vbeta and 13 Jbeta primers. Measured with immunoSEQ multiplex PCR; TCRdb has only the in-frame clones, and not every one. The sample contains under 150,000 clones, roughly 9% of which appear only once. Sequenced: PBMCs. Receptor source: a woman in her thirties or forties in good health and CMV-seropositive.

This clone was seen a few times. The genes are TRBV4-1 and TRBJ2-7, with D uncertain. Germline V gives CDR1 MGHRA, CDR2 YSYEKL. This CDR3 contains 16 residues. V was cut by 4 bases and J by 4 bases, with 20 bases left in between. The CDR3 region is CASSPTGQPGIYEQYF. CDR3 nucleotide sequence: TGCGCCAGCAGCCCCACTGGGCAGCCCGGTATATACGAGCAGTACTTC.

This clone has only a few counts. J is TRBJ1-1 and V is TRBV29-1; D gene ambiguous. The CDR3 length is 14 residues. The V gene lost 1 base and the J gene lost 1 base, with 10 bases spanning the gap. Germline assignment: CDR1 SQVTM and CDR2 ANQGSEA. In DNA, the CDR3 is TGCAGCGTTGAAGGACTGGAGGGGAACACTGAAGCTTTCTTT. Its protein is CSVEGLEGNTEAFF.